This T cell receptor beta chain was observed in a study of Ad26.COV2.S vaccination and SARS-CoV-2 variants (dated by TCRdb to about 2021). For context, the study as a whole: Donors in the vaccine arm were drawn from COV1001, a multicentre, randomized, double-blind, placebo-controlled phase I-IIa trial testing Ad26.COV2.S in healthy adults. Ad26.COV2.S was administered intramuscularly at a dose of 5x10^10 or 1x10^11 viral particles, either as one shot or as two shots given 56 days apart. The specificity and breadth of SARS-CoV-2-reactive T cell receptors after Ad26.COV2.S vaccination were assessed by TCRbeta repertoire sequencing. A total of around 32 samples were included in the TCR-sequenced set, comprising roughly 19 Ad26.COV2.S vaccine recipients, 5 placebo recipients and 8 SARS-CoV-2 convalescent individuals. Trial participants were randomized into five groups of five: low-dose or high-dose Ad26.COV2.S given once or twice, or placebo on both occasions. Investigators did not know the trial group allocation while performing experiments and assessing outcomes. Overall study outcomes, separate from this receptor: The authors noted that the TCR breadth and depth analyses may have underestimated total T cell responses. Comparing responses between vaccine doses or regimens was not something the study was powered to do. Vaccine and placebo recipients had comparable non-spike TCR breadth, which fits with the vaccine containing only spike. Ad26.COV2.S recipients had higher spike-specific TCR breadth than placebo recipients (P = 0.0014). Substantial breadth of spike-specific CD8+ and CD4+ T cell responses was reported after vaccination.

On this clone itself: The antigen this receptor binds is unknown. Per-base qualities were not stored, and no clone one base away is much larger.

TCRbeta CDR3 regions were sequenced with the immunoSEQ Assay. After extraction, genomic DNA underwent amplification by bias-controlled multiplex PCR, followed by high-throughput sequencing. Processing in the source paper ran as follows. To quantify the absolute abundance of each unique TCRbeta CDR3 region, sequences were collapsed and filtered. T cell fraction was estimated by normalizing TCRbeta template counts to usable DNA, which was measured by amplifying reference genes present in all nucleated cells. Repertoire TCRs were annotated as SARS-CoV-2-specific by exact matching of V gene, CDR3 amino acid sequence and J gene to a known reactive TCR set. The reference SARS-CoV-2 TCR set was obtained from MIRA and was filtered for enrichment in COVID-19-positive ImmuneCODE repertoires, whereby public or cross-reactive TCRs were removed. Drawing on the MIRA antigens, annotated TCRs were analysed further at the level of specific ORF or position within ORF. Depth was the summed frequency of annotated unique rearrangements, while breadth was defined as annotated unique rearrangements over total unique productive rearrangements. TCR breadth was compared between groups using two-sided Wilcoxon rank-sum tests. TCRdb holds this immuneACCESS table with in-frame rearrangements only. Some clones are missing; in checked studies, unresolved V genes explain under half, and the rest has no known cause. Clone size and V and J calls were adopted from that table, with D and trimming inferred from the DNA. Across this sample there are about 420,000 clones, with around nine tenths seen only once. Clones ranked in the top ten supply 3.6% of the sample.

CDR1 and CDR2 were assigned from the germline V gene as KGHSH and LQKENI. V loses 2 bases at its end and J loses 6 bases; junction bases beyond the gene matches: 12. The cysteine opens and the phenylalanine closes a CDR3 of 17 amino acids. CDR3 DNA only is kept here, 51 bases in frame from base 1. The sample's treatment or condition label is to be understood as: some 20 received Ad26.COV2.S at low or high dose, single or two shots; five or six received placebo; per-sample allocation not given. Repertoires of vaccine and placebo recipients were sequenced from samples taken on day 63 after the first injection. Cohort 1b enrolled around 24 adults aged 18-55 years at a single site in Boston, USA, between 29 July and 7 August 2020. Ad26.COV2.S was a replication-incompetent adenovirus type 26 vector expressing a prefusion-stabilized SARS-CoV-2 spike protein from the original Wuhan strain.

This sequence was found in a person aged 18-65 years who received the Ad26.COV2.S COVID-19 vaccine or a placebo. This chain joins TRBV18 to TRBJ1-5; 8 bases in the junction line up with TRBD1. Sequenced material: peripheral blood, taken in a trial of Ad26.COV2.S vaccine versus placebo. The CDR3: CASSPSVAGGGGQPQHF. At the DNA level, the sequence is TGTGCCAGCTCACCATCTGTGGCAGGGGGCGGCGGTCAGCCCCAGCATTTT.